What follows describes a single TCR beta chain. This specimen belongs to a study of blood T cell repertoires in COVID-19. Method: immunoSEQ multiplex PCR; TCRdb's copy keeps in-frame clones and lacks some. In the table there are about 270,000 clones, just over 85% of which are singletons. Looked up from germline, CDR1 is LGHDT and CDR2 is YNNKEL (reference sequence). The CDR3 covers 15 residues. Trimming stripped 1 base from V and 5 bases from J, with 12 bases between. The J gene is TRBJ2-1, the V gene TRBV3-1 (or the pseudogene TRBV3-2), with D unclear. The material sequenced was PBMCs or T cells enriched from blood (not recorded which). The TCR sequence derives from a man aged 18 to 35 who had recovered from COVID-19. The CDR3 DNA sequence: TGTGCCAGCAGCCAAGTTAGAGAGCTCCACAATGAGCAGTTCTTC. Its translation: CASSQVRELHNEQFF.